Reported below is one T cell receptor (beta chain). The sample comes from a study of T cells after yellow fever vaccination. Study-wide background: The fractions with low cell numbers were processed using SMART-Seq v4 Ultra Low Input.

The CDR3 length is 15 residues. Germline-derived CDR1 and CDR2 are MNHEY and SMNVEV (reference sequence). TCRdb analysed the 5' RACE reads with MiXCR anew, one entry per CDR3 protein. The sample includes about 68,000 distinct CDR3 sequences, over 6.5% of them seen just once. The clonotype comes from a man aged 18 to 30 who received the YFV17D yellow fever vaccine. The chain is built from TRBV27 and TRBJ2-7, with 8 bases aligning to TRBD1. The specimen comprised CD8+ T cells sorted from PBMCs, sampled roughly 47 days after the first yellow fever vaccination. The CDR3 protein is CVSSSPGQGPSEQYV. For the CDR3, the DNA is TGTGTCAGCAGTTCACCAGGACAGGGCCCCTCCGAGCAGTACGTC.